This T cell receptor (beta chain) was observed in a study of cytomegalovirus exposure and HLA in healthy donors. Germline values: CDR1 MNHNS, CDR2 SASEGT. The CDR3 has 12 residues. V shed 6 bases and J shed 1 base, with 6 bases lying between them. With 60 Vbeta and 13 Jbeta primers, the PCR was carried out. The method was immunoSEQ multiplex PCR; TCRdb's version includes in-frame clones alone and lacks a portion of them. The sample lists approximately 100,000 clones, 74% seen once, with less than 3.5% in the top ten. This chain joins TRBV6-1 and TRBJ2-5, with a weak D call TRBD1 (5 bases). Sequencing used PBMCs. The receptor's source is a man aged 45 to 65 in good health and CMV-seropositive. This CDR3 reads CASRGPQETQYF. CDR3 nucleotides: TGTGCCAGCAGGGGGCCCCAAGAGACCCAGTACTTC.